The 21 T cell receptor beta chains presented below share a single source sample, sequenced in a study of blood T cell repertoires in COVID-19. Some clones are missing from TCRdb's copy, which holds only in-frame ones; the method was immunoSEQ multiplex PCR. The table lists over 45,000 clones, about four fifths of them singletons. The sequenced sample was peripheral blood. Source of these receptors: a woman of 80 years or more with acute or convalescent COVID-19.

This rearrangement joins TRBV6-4 to TRBJ2-7; 8 nucleotides match TRBD2. Germline V CDR1 and CDR2: MRHNA, SNTAGT. This CDR3 region has 15 residues. J was trimmed by 2 bases and V by 3 bases; bases with no gene match: 6. The CDR3, as DNA: TGTGCCAGCAGTGAGGTCGGGGGGGGGCCCTACGAGCAGTACTTC. Protein: CASSEVGGGPYEQYF.

This clone was seen more than once but under ten times. The CDR3 DNA reads TGTGCCAGCATTCCAAATGGGGCAGGGAGGTACGAGCAGTACTTC. It codes for CASIPNGAGRYEQYF. J is TRBJ2-7 and V is TRBV6-5; D may be TRBD2 (6 bases). CDR1 is MNHEY and CDR2 is SVGAGI in the germline V gene. V was cut by 7 bases and J by 4 bases, with 20 bases left in between. CDR3 length equals 15 residues.

The gene calls are TRBV5-6 and TRBJ2-3; tentatively, D is TRBD1 (6 bases). V was shortened by 2 bases and J by 2 bases, with 12 bases between the two germline ends. This CDR3 is built from 15 residues. The germline CDR1 and CDR2 sequences are SGHDT and YYEEEE. The CDR3 here is CASSFQRGHTDTQYF. CDR3 sequence (DNA): TGTGCCAGCAGCTTTCAAAGGGGACACACAGATACGCAGTATTTT.

The J gene is TRBJ1-6, the V gene TRBV19, with 7 bases fitting TRBD1. J gave up 4 bases and V 5 bases, and 5 bases lay outside the gene matches. The germline CDR1 and CDR2 sequences are LNHDA and SQIVND (reference sequence). The CDR3 totals 15 residues. CDR3 in DNA: TGTGCCAGTAGTTCCCGGGACAGTTATAATTCACCCCTCCACTTT. It encodes CASSSRDSYNSPLHF.

This clone was counted once. The chain has TRBV18 and TRBJ2-1, with a possible D match to TRBD2 (6 bases). V lost 0 bases and J 6 bases, leaving 9 bases between the germline ends. This CDR3 spans 14 amino acids. Germline CDR1 KGHSH, CDR2 LQKENI. The CDR3 protein is CASSPPVGGNEQFF. CDR3 bases: TGTGCCAGCTCACCACCGGTGGGGGGCAATGAGCAGTTCTTC.

This chain connects TRBV5-5 to TRBJ2-1, with 7 nucleotides matching TRBD1. The CDR3 consists of 15 residues. Germline CDR1 and CDR2: SGHKS and YYEKEE (reference sequence). After removal of 0 bases from V and 2 bases from J, the junction contained 2 bases not matched to a gene. The CDR3 loop is CASSLDGTAYNEQFF. DNA of the CDR3: TGTGCCAGCAGCTTGGATGGGACAGCCTACAATGAGCAGTTCTTC.

The chain joins TRBV5-6 to TRBJ2-3; 11 nucleotides align to TRBD1. V was clipped by 4 bases and J by 6 bases; unmatched bases: 7. Germline assignment: CDR1 SGHDT and CDR2 YYEEEE. The length of the CDR3 is 15 residues. For the CDR3, the DNA is TGTGCCAGCAGCCCAGGGACAGGGGGTACGGATACGCAGTATTTT. Protein sequence: CASSPGTGGTDTQYF. Variable domain in full (rest from reference TRBV5-6 and TRBJ2-3): DAGVTQSPTHLIKTRGQQVTLRCSPKSGHDTVSWYQQALGQGPQFIFQYYEEEERQRGNFPDRFSGHQFPNYSSELNVNALLLGDSALYLCASSPGTGGTDTQYFGPGTRLTVL.

The rearrangement uses TRBV19 and TRBJ1-2; 10 bases are a match to TRBD1. Trimming cost V 5 bases and J 2 bases; bases outside gene matches: 8. The germline gives CDR1 LNHDA, CDR2 SQIVND (reference sequence). The CDR3 is 16 residues long. The CDR3: CASSVGTGVANYGYTF. The CDR3 nucleotides read TGTGCCAGTAGTGTCGGGACAGGGGTAGCAAACTATGGCTACACCTTC. Full variable domain (outside the CDR3, taken from reference TRBV19 and TRBJ1-2): DGGITQSPKYLFRKEGQNVTLSCEQNLNHDAMYWYRQDPGQGLRLIYYSQIVNDFQKGDIAEGYSVSREKKESFPLTVTSAQKNPTAFYLCASSVGTGVANYGYTFGSGTRLTVV.

The CDR3 bases are TGTGCCAGCAGCCAAGACGCGGACAGGCGAGTCAACACCATATATTTT. It is translated as CASSQDADRRVNTIYF. The chain combines TRBV14 with TRBJ1-3; 7 positions agree with TRBD1. Germline lookup yields CDR1 SGHDN and CDR2 FVKESK. The CDR3 has 16 amino acids. Germline trimming cut 0 bases from V and 7 bases from J; bases unmatched to any gene: 9.

The chain couples TRBV20-1 to TRBJ2-4; TRBD2 matches 11 bases. From germline, CDR1 is DFQATT and CDR2 SNEGSKA (reference sequence). V lost 3 bases to trimming and J lost 3 bases; unmatched junction nucleotides: 4. The CDR3 spans 15 residues. The CDR3 loop is CSASLAGGGKNIQYF. The CDR3 nucleotides are TGCAGTGCTAGTCTAGCGGGAGGTGGCAAAAACATTCAGTACTTC.

V and J are TRBV7-2 and TRBJ1-5, with D possibly being TRBD1 (6 bases). V lost 3 bases to trimming and J lost 4 bases, with 10 bases between them. In germline, CDR1 is SGHTA, CDR2 FQGNSA. There are 14 residues in the CDR3. The CDR3 DNA reads as TGTGCCAGCAGCTTCCAGGGGTTTAATCAGCCCCAGCATTTT. Protein sequence: CASSFQGFNQPQHF.

This sequence joins TRBV2 and TRBJ2-7; 7 bases align to TRBD1. Germline V gene data show CDR1 as SNHLY and CDR2 as FYNNEI. This CDR3 comprises 14 residues. V lost 6 bases, J lost 2 bases, and 7 bases stayed unmatched. CDR3 residues: CASSTGQRAYEQYF. CDR3 in DNA: TGTGCCAGCAGCACGGGACAGAGAGCCTACGAGCAGTACTTC.

This chain connects TRBV14 to TRBJ2-7; D perhaps matches TRBD2 (7 bases). The length of the CDR3 is 14 residues. Trimming left V 10 bases short and J 2 bases short, with 18 bases between. Germline V lookup: CDR1 SGHDN, CDR2 FVKESK. The CDR3 region is CATYGGGPPYEQYF. The CDR3 nucleotides are TGTGCCACCTATGGGGGGGGGCCTCCCTACGAGCAGTACTTC.

The rearrangement uses TRBV3-1 (or the pseudogene TRBV3-2) and TRBJ1-1, with a possible D match to TRBD1 (6 bases). Germline values: CDR1 LGHDT, CDR2 YNNKEL (reference sequence). The length of the CDR3 is 17 residues. With 0 bases removed from V and 0 bases from J, the gap between germline ends came to 14 bases. The DNA for the CDR3 is TGTGCCAGCAGCCAAGAAGTTTGGGGGCGGATGAACACTGAAGCTTTCTTT. Translation: CASSQEVWGRMNTEAFF.

The chain joins TRBV6-4 to TRBJ2-5, with TRBD2 matching over 13 bases. Germline-derived CDR1 and CDR2 are MRHNA and SNTAGT. After removal of 6 bases from V and 2 bases from J, the junction contained 3 bases not matched to a gene. The CDR3 has 15 residues. CDR3 residues: CASSKTSGGQETQYF. The CDR3 coding sequence is TGTGCCAGCAGCAAGACTAGCGGGGGGCAAGAGACCCAGTACTTC.

The V and J genes are TRBV27 and TRBJ2-7; D uncertain. Trimming stripped 3 bases from V and 3 bases from J, with 18 bases between. CDR1 MNHEY and CDR2 SMNVEV come from the germline V gene (reference sequence). The CDR3 covers 16 residues. The CDR3 DNA reads as TGTGCCAGCAGTTTTCATGCGCCACCATCTAACTACGAGCAGTACTTC. Residues: CASSFHAPPSNYEQYF.

In this sample, this clone turned up many times. V and J are TRBV2 and TRBJ1-4; TRBD1 matches 8 bases. The junction had 5 bases not matched to a gene; V was cut back by 4 bases and J by 1 base. This CDR3 is 16 amino acids long. Germline CDR1 and CDR2: SNHLY and FYNNEI. The CDR3 DNA reads as TGTGCCAGCAGTGGACAGGGGCTTAGAACTAATGAAAAACTGTTTTTT. Residues: CASSGQGLRTNEKLFF.

Concerning this clone itself: One junction end does not reproduce the germline sequence, and a read error may be involved. V and J are TRBV29-1 and TRBJ1-4; 8 nucleotides agree with TRBD1. CDR3 size: 13 residues. Germline assignment: CDR1 SQVTM and CDR2 ANQGSEA. CDR3 sequence: CSVEASPGTGTLF. CDR3 in DNA: TGCAGCGTTGAAGCTTCCCCCGGGACAGGAACTCTTTTT.

As to this clone: Lacking the conserved final phenylalanine or tryptophan, this CDR3 likely reflects a read error. It is unclear where the CDR3 begins or ends on the DNA, so no DNA is shown, and the CDR3 is as TCRdb lists it. The rearrangement uses TRBV12-3 or TRBV12-4 and TRBJ1-2; the D segment call TRBD1 is taken from the table without a DNA check. The CDR3 adds up to 12 amino acids, both ends counted. CDR3 in amino acids: CASSFSDRALEV.

The genes are TRBV4-1 and TRBJ2-5; 8 bases match TRBD1. The germline V gene encodes CDR1 MGHRA and CDR2 YSYEKL. V was pared by 0 bases and J by 4 bases, with 10 bases of the junction left unmatched. This CDR3 spans 17 amino acids. The CDR3 DNA reads as TGCGCCAGCAGCCAAGATGGAGCCGGGACAGGAGTAGAGACCCAGTACTTC. Amino acid sequence: CASSQDGAGTGVETQYF.

The chain joins TRBV11-3 to TRBJ1-1; D not resolved. The ends were cut back, 4 bases at V and 4 bases at J, with 16 bases in the middle. Germline V gives CDR1 SGHNT, CDR2 YENEEA. The CDR3 runs to 15 residues. The CDR3 DNA sequence: TGTGCCAGCAGCTCGTCATCGGTTGAGGGCACTGAAGCTTTCTTT. This sequence encodes CASSSSSVEGTEAFF.